These T cell receptor beta chains were read from a single sample in a study of T cell changes during pregnancy in multiple sclerosis. Clones were read by immunoSEQ multiplex PCR, and TCRdb kept only the in-frame ones, dropping some. In the table there are around 50,000 clones, 80% to 90% of which are singletons. The sample consisted of CD8+ T cells from peripheral blood mononuclear cells, taken in the second trimester of pregnancy. These receptors all come from a female donor with multiple sclerosis, enrolled in a pregnancy study. Both conserved end residues are part of each CDR3. D genes are given only for firm matches. Size values are once, few and many counts, or a class for expanded clones, and some rows have none.

v_call	d_call	clone_size	j_call	cdr3_aa
TRBV29-1	.	.	TRBJ2-7	CSVVNDEQYF
TRBV5-1	TRBD2	.	TRBJ2-1	CASSPTSGGYNEQFF
TRBV4-1	.	.	TRBJ1-3	CASSQAGSRNTIYF
TRBV27	.	.	TRBJ1-6	CASRGIPYNSPLHF
TRBV27	TRBD1	.	TRBJ2-4	CASSPGTGDIQYF
TRBV30	.	.	TRBJ1-1	CAGTLGGTEAFF
TRBV15	TRBD1	.	TRBJ2-2	CATSREPGQESTGELFF
TRBV7-8	TRBD1	.	TRBJ1-1	CASSSYTGTGGSTAFF
TRBV7-9	TRBD1	.	TRBJ2-7	CASPGPGQSPYEQYF
TRBV19	.	.	TRBJ2-7	CASSIDTGNLQYF
TRBV13	.	.	TRBJ2-7	CASSRSYEQYF
TRBV5-1	.	.	TRBJ1-1	CASLGRGTEAFF
TRBV6-5	TRBD2	once	TRBJ2-2	CASSGGVTGELFF
TRBV5-6	TRBD1	.	TRBJ2-5	CASSWTGSETQYF
TRBV11-2	TRBD2	once	TRBJ2-7	CASTPQGTSGTYEQYF
TRBV9	TRBD1	.	TRBJ2-1	CASSVPTAGTAGQGGYNEQFF
TRBV11-2	.	.	TRBJ2-7	CASSWGSSYEQYF
TRBV19	.	.	TRBJ2-1	CASSIGRGNEQFF
TRBV5-6	TRBD2	few	TRBJ2-7	CASSLWGGNYEQYF
TRBV23-1	.	.	TRBJ1-3	CASSCDASGNTIYF
TRBV11-1	TRBD1	.	TRBJ1-1	CASSSTGDTEAFF
TRBV27	TRBD1	once	TRBJ2-7	CASGTRQGAYEQYF
TRBV9	.	.	TRBJ1-4	CASSDHLTDSATNEKLFF
TRBV5-5	TRBD1	.	TRBJ2-7	CASSLVQGATYEQYF
TRBV9	TRBD2	.	TRBJ2-5	CASSVGRGGIETQYF
TRBV29-1	.	medium-sized	TRBJ1-3	CSVVLGNTIYF
TRBV19	TRBD1	.	TRBJ1-2	CASSWGQGSYGYTF
TRBV18	TRBD1	.	TRBJ1-1	CASSLGQGARTEAFF
TRBV5-4	.	.	TRBJ2-7	CASSLQGDEQYF
TRBV4-1	TRBD1	.	TRBJ2-1	CASSQGPGTGEYNEQFF
TRBV25-1	.	.	TRBJ1-4	CASSEVGGPNEKLFF
TRBV27	TRBD1	.	TRBJ2-7	CASRSTGTGGFEQYF
TRBV19	.	.	TRBJ2-7	CASSFGPSTYEQYF
TRBV7-3	.	.	TRBJ1-1	CASSLRGNTEAFF
TRBV20-1	.	few	TRBJ1-1	CSASHGSEAFF
TRBV19	TRBD1	.	TRBJ1-2	CASSPPSGTGNYGYTF
TRBV5-1	.	.	TRBJ1-3	CASSLTGLSSGNTIYF
TRBV7-3	.	.	TRBJ1-6	CASSETTGYPLHF
TRBV19	TRBD2	.	TRBJ2-1	CASSPPGLANNEQFF
TRBV27	TRBD1	.	TRBJ2-7	CASSQGQGAYEQYF
TRBV6-5	TRBD2	.	TRBJ2-3	CASGGELGSTDTQYF
TRBV6-5	.	.	TRBJ2-7	CASREGVGSYEQYF
TRBV7-9	.	.	TRBJ1-4	CASSSFIEDEKLFF
TRBV6-4	TRBD2	.	TRBJ2-1	CASSDTSGGLSNEQFF
TRBV27	.	.	TRBJ2-5	CASSPGGGPETQYF
TRBV4-2	.	once	TRBJ1-1	CASSQVADILNTEAFF
TRBV11-2	.	.	TRBJ1-2	CASSLGRDYTF
TRBV6-4	.	once	TRBJ2-2	CASSHRNTGELFF
TRBV27	.	.	TRBJ2-5	CASMVGRMDVATQYF
TRBV4-2	TRBD1	once	TRBJ1-4	CASSQPGTGDEKLFF
TRBV27	.	.	TRBJ2-2	CASSLATGELFF